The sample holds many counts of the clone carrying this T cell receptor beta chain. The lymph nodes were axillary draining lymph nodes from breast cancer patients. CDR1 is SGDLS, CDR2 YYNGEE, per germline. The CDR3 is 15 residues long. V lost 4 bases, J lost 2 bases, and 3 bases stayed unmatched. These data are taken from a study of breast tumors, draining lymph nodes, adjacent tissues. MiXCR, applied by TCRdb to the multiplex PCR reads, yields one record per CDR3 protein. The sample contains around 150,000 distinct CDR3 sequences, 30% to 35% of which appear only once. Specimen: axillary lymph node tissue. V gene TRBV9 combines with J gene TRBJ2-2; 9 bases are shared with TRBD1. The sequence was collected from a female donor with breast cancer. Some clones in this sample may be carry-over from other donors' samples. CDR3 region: CASSFTGGNTGELFF. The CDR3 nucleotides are TGTGCCAGCAGCTTTACAGGGGGCAACACCGGGGAGCTGTTTTTT.